These T cell receptor beta chains were read from a single sample in a study of T-cell memory formation after mild COVID-19. TCRdb re-analysed the 5' RACE reads in MiXCR, keeping a single row per CDR3 protein. This sample has around 470,000 distinct CDR3 sequences; about 20% occur once, and the top ten carry 7.5% to 10%. The sample consisted of PBMCs or a T cell subset sorted from them (not recorded which). The receptors here all came from an adult woman who had mild COVID-19 (a few samples of this study predate the infection). Cell type and time point are not known. CDR3s include the opening cysteine and the closing phenylalanine or tryptophan. The D gene is left open where the match is weak. Size values are once, few and many counts, or a class for expanded clones, and some rows have none.

few | 14 | TRBJ2-3 | . | TRBV7-3 | TGTGCCAGCAGCCCAGGGGCTAGTCGGGATACGCAGTATTTT | CASSPGASRDTQYF
. | 15 | TRBJ1-6 | TRBD1 | TRBV3-1 | TGTGCCAGCAGCCAAGACGGGACAGGGAATTCACCCCTCCACTTT | CASSQDGTGNSPLHF
. | 16 | TRBJ1-3 | . | TRBV12-3/TRBV12-4 | TGTGCCAGCAGTCAAACAGGGTTCAGCTCTGGAAACACCATATATTTT | CASSQTGFSSGNTIYF
few | 13 | TRBJ1-2 | TRBD1 | TRBV5-1 | TGCGCCAGCAGCCTGACAGGGGTCGGAGGCTACACCTTC | CASSLTGVGGYTF
few | 13 | TRBJ2-7 | TRBD1 | TRBV7-8 | TGTGCCAGCAGCTTCGACAGGGGTCACGAGCAGTACTTC | CASSFDRGHEQYF
. | 14 | TRBJ2-1 | . | TRBV19 | TGTGCCAGTAGTAAAATGGGCTCCTACAATGAGCAGTTCTTC | CASSKMGSYNEQFF
few | 15 | TRBJ1-5 | . | TRBV7-9 | TGTGCCAGCAGCTTAGACGGTACGGGGGAGCAGCCCCAGCATTTT | CASSLDGTGEQPQHF
few | 18 | TRBJ1-6 | TRBD1 | TRBV7-6 | TGTGCCAGCAGCAAAGGGACAGCTACTCTCTCCTATAATTCACCCCTCCACTTT | CASSKGTATLSYNSPLHF
. | 14 | TRBJ1-1 | . | TRBV7-9 | TGTGCCAGCAGATCCTGGGGGGCGGACACTGAAGCTTTCTTT | CASRSWGADTEAFF
. | 15 | TRBJ2-1 | . | TRBV4-3 | TGCGCCAGCAGCCAAGCCCCCGACGATTACAATGAGCAGTTCTTC | CASSQAPDDYNEQFF
few | 14 | TRBJ1-5 | . | TRBV6-5 | TGTGCCAGCAGCGACGAGCGCGGGAAACAGCCCCAGCATTTT | CASSDERGKQPQHF
few | 20 | TRBJ2-3 | TRBD2 | TRBV12-3/TRBV12-4 | TGTGCCAGCAGTTTAGCCATAACTAGCGGGGGGGCCTATTGGACAGATACGCAGTATTTT | CASSLAITSGGAYWTDTQYF
. | 12 | TRBJ2-7 | TRBD1 | TRBV29-1 | TGCAGCGTAGTGGACAGGGCTCACGAGCAGTACTTC | CSVVDRAHEQYF
few | 16 | TRBJ1-5 | TRBD1 | TRBV20-1 | TGCAGTGCTAGAGTGATTGGGACAGGGGTCAATCAGCCCCAGCATTTT | CSARVIGTGVNQPQHF
. | 12 | TRBJ2-7 | . | TRBV27 | TGTGCCAGCATGGGACTTGACTACGAGCAGTACTTC | CASMGLDYEQYF
. | 17 | TRBJ2-3 | . | TRBV12-3/TRBV12-4 | TGTGCCAGCAGTTTCGAGGGGGGAGACTCTAGCACAGATACGCAGTATTTT | CASSFEGGDSSTDTQYF
. | 18 | TRBJ1-3 | TRBD1 | TRBV6-5 | TGTGCCAGCACGGTTTCGTCCGGGACAGGCGGCTCTGGAAACACCATATATTTT | CASTVSSGTGGSGNTIYF